Listed below are T cell receptor beta chains from one sample, sequenced in a study of OX40 agonist ivuxolimab in advanced cancers. Data came from immunoSEQ multiplex PCR; TCRdb stores just in-frame clones and leaves some out. The sample consists of 85,000 to 100,000 clones, approximately 85% of them appearing once. The sample was CD4+ or CD8+ T cells sorted from blood, taken in a trial of the OX40 agonist ivuxolimab. All receptors come from an adult with an advanced solid tumor such as melanoma, head and neck, liver or kidney cancer. Both conserved end residues are part of each CDR3. A D gene is named only where the DNA matches it firmly. Size is stated for part of the rows, as once, few or many counts, or as a class when the clone is expanded.

j_gene: TRBJ1-2; len: 13; abundance: .; v_gene: TRBV30; d_gene: .; CDR3aa: CAWSSSQNYGYTF; CDR3nt: TGTGCCTGGAGTTCTAGTCAAAACTATGGCTACACCTTC
j_gene: TRBJ2-1; len: 13; abundance: .; v_gene: TRBV7-2; d_gene: TRBD2; CDR3aa: CASTVLSGREQFF; CDR3nt: TGTGCCAGCACTGTTCTTAGCGGGAGGGAGCAGTTCTTC
j_gene: TRBJ1-3; len: 13; abundance: once; v_gene: TRBV2; d_gene: TRBD1; CDR3aa: CASSEGQGDTIYF; CDR3nt: TGTGCCAGCAGTGAGGGACAGGGTGACACCATATATTTT
j_gene: TRBJ2-7; len: 14; abundance: .; v_gene: TRBV7-9; d_gene: .; CDR3aa: CASSLTGGGLEQYF; CDR3nt: TGTGCCAGCAGCTTAACGGGCGGGGGCTTGGAGCAGTACTTC
j_gene: TRBJ1-2; len: 15; abundance: .; v_gene: TRBV7-3; d_gene: .; CDR3aa: CASSPGSDMSVGYTF; CDR3nt: TGTGCCAGCAGCCCTGGTTCGGACATGTCTGTCGGCTACACCTTC
j_gene: TRBJ2-7; len: 15; abundance: .; v_gene: TRBV21-1; d_gene: .; CDR3aa: CASSQRGQGAYEQYF; CDR3nt: TGTGCCAGCAGCCAAAGGGGGCAGGGGGCTTACGAGCAGTACTTC
j_gene: TRBJ2-1; len: 15; abundance: .; v_gene: TRBV11-3; d_gene: TRBD1; CDR3aa: CASSSMDRVYNEQFF; CDR3nt: TGTGCCAGCAGCTCAATGGACAGGGTCTACAATGAGCAGTTCTTC
j_gene: TRBJ2-3; len: 16; abundance: .; v_gene: TRBV5-1; d_gene: .; CDR3aa: CASSPGTLIGGDTQYF; CDR3nt: TGCGCCAGCAGCCCCGGGACTCTCATTGGGGGAGATACGCAGTATTTT
j_gene: TRBJ2-7; len: 15; abundance: once; v_gene: TRBV30; d_gene: .; CDR3aa: CAWSVSQGSSYEQYF; CDR3nt: TGTGCCTGGAGTGTTTCACAGGGCTCTTCCTACGAGCAGTACTTC
j_gene: TRBJ2-1; len: 13; abundance: .; v_gene: TRBV27; d_gene: TRBD2; CDR3aa: CASRLAGLNEQFF; CDR3nt: TGTGCCAGCAGGCTAGCGGGACTAAATGAGCAGTTCTTC
j_gene: TRBJ1-5; len: 16; abundance: .; v_gene: TRBV4-1; d_gene: .; CDR3aa: CASSLGGQYSNQPQHF; CDR3nt: TGCGCCAGCAGCCTGGGCGGGCAGTATAGCAATCAGCCCCAGCATTTT
j_gene: TRBJ2-7; len: 15; abundance: .; v_gene: TRBV5-4; d_gene: TRBD1; CDR3aa: CASSLEGQGFDEQYF; CDR3nt: TGTGCCAGCAGCTTGGAGGGACAGGGTTTCGACGAGCAGTACTTC
j_gene: TRBJ1-4; len: 14; abundance: few; v_gene: TRBV9; d_gene: .; CDR3aa: CASSVTATNEKLFF; CDR3nt: TGTGCCAGCAGCGTAACAGCAACTAATGAAAAACTGTTTTTT
j_gene: TRBJ2-1; len: 12; abundance: .; v_gene: TRBV29-1; d_gene: .; CDR3aa: CSVRQDNNEQFF; CDR3nt: TGCAGCGTTAGACAGGACAACAATGAGCAGTTCTTC
j_gene: TRBJ2-1; len: 16; abundance: .; v_gene: TRBV4-3; d_gene: .; CDR3aa: CASSQDWAISYNEQFF; CDR3nt: TGCGCCAGCAGCCAAGATTGGGCGATCTCCTACAATGAGCAGTTCTTC
j_gene: TRBJ2-5; len: 15; abundance: .; v_gene: TRBV14; d_gene: TRBD2; CDR3aa: CASSQSSGIGETQYF; CDR3nt: TGTGCCAGCAGCCAATCTAGCGGGATAGGAGAGACCCAGTACTTC
j_gene: TRBJ1-2; len: 16; abundance: .; v_gene: TRBV19; d_gene: TRBD1; CDR3aa: CASSALGGTGGDGYTF; CDR3nt: TGTGCCAGTAGTGCCCTAGGTGGGACAGGGGGGGATGGCTACACCTTC
j_gene: TRBJ1-1; len: 14; abundance: .; v_gene: TRBV19; d_gene: TRBD1; CDR3aa: CASQTGEGNTEAFF; CDR3nt: TGTGCCAGTCAGACAGGGGAAGGGAACACTGAAGCTTTCTTT
j_gene: TRBJ2-7; len: 17; abundance: .; v_gene: TRBV27; d_gene: TRBD1; CDR3aa: CASSSPRQTGKLYEQYF; CDR3nt: TGTGCCAGCAGTTCCCCTCGGCAGACAGGGAAATTGTACGAGCAGTACTTC
j_gene: TRBJ2-3; len: 15; abundance: few; v_gene: TRBV5-1; d_gene: .; CDR3aa: CASSLIISSTDTQYF; CDR3nt: TGCGCCAGCAGCTTAATAATTTCGAGCACAGATACGCAGTATTTT
j_gene: TRBJ2-1; len: 13; abundance: .; v_gene: TRBV29-1; d_gene: .; CDR3aa: CSVFSGGLHEQFF; CDR3nt: TGCAGCGTTTTTAGCGGAGGTCTCCATGAGCAGTTCTTC
j_gene: TRBJ2-7; len: 12; abundance: .; v_gene: TRBV28; d_gene: .; CDR3aa: CASSLKGSEQYF; CDR3nt: TGTGCCAGCAGTTTAAAGGGTAGCGAGCAGTACTTC
j_gene: TRBJ2-7; len: 13; abundance: .; v_gene: TRBV5-3; d_gene: .; CDR3aa: CARSLDRSYEQYF; CDR3nt: TGTGCCAGAAGCTTGGACAGATCCTACGAGCAGTACTTC
j_gene: TRBJ2-6; len: 16; abundance: few; v_gene: TRBV28; d_gene: .; CDR3aa: CASKMADEVRANVLTF; CDR3nt: TGTGCCAGCAAGATGGCTGACGAAGTCAGGGCCAACGTCCTGACTTTC
j_gene: TRBJ2-3; len: 17; abundance: .; v_gene: TRBV11-2; d_gene: TRBD2; CDR3aa: CASSLRLALPRTDTQYF; CDR3nt: TGTGCCAGCAGCTTGAGACTAGCGCTTCCTCGCACAGATACGCAGTATTTT
j_gene: TRBJ2-3; len: 13; abundance: .; v_gene: TRBV9; d_gene: .; CDR3aa: CASSVAIGDTQYF; CDR3nt: TGTGCCAGCAGCGTAGCGATCGGGGATACGCAGTATTTT
j_gene: TRBJ2-3; len: 16; abundance: .; v_gene: TRBV11-2; d_gene: TRBD2; CDR3aa: CASSLWTSGSGDTQYF; CDR3nt: TGTGCCAGCAGCTTATGGACTAGCGGGAGTGGAGATACGCAGTATTTT
j_gene: TRBJ2-6; len: 16; abundance: .; v_gene: TRBV7-8; d_gene: TRBD1; CDR3aa: CASIRTGDLGANVLTF; CDR3nt: TGTGCCAGCATACGTACAGGGGATTTGGGGGCCAACGTCCTGACTTTC
j_gene: TRBJ1-2; len: 13; abundance: .; v_gene: TRBV6-1; d_gene: .; CDR3aa: CASRVPDNYGYTF; CDR3nt: TGTGCCAGCAGAGTGCCTGATAACTATGGCTACACCTTC
j_gene: TRBJ2-7; len: 14; abundance: .; v_gene: TRBV7-9; d_gene: .; CDR3aa: CASSLDGYSYEQYF; CDR3nt: TGTGCCAGCAGCTTAGATGGGTATTCCTACGAGCAGTACTTC
j_gene: TRBJ1-4; len: 13; abundance: .; v_gene: TRBV28; d_gene: TRBD1; CDR3aa: CATLDRVGEKLFF; CDR3nt: TGTGCCACCCTAGACAGGGTAGGTGAAAAACTGTTTTTT
j_gene: TRBJ2-1; len: 16; abundance: .; v_gene: TRBV7-6; d_gene: .; CDR3aa: CASSPSGGISYNEQFF; CDR3nt: TGTGCCAGCAGCCCTTCTGGGGGTATCTCCTACAATGAGCAGTTCTTC
j_gene: TRBJ2-7; len: 12; abundance: .; v_gene: TRBV9; d_gene: .; CDR3aa: CASSPGDGEQYF; CDR3nt: TGTGCCAGCAGCCCAGGGGATGGGGAGCAGTACTTC
j_gene: TRBJ2-7; len: 17; abundance: .; v_gene: TRBV15; d_gene: TRBD2; CDR3aa: CATSRVGTSGDPYEQYF; CDR3nt: TGTGCCACCAGCAGAGTCGGGACTAGCGGAGACCCCTACGAGCAGTACTTC
j_gene: TRBJ1-5; len: 15; abundance: .; v_gene: TRBV5-6; d_gene: .; CDR3aa: CASSVFDRSNQPQHF; CDR3nt: TGTGCCAGCAGCGTCTTCGACAGGAGTAATCAGCCCCAGCATTTT
j_gene: TRBJ2-1; len: 17; abundance: once; v_gene: TRBV4-3; d_gene: TRBD2; CDR3aa: CASSQVLAGGAYNEQFF; CDR3nt: TGCGCCAGCAGCCAAGTTTTAGCGGGAGGTGCCTACAATGAGCAGTTCTTC
j_gene: TRBJ2-7; len: 13; abundance: .; v_gene: TRBV10-3; d_gene: TRBD1; CDR3aa: CASSEEQGYEQYF; CDR3nt: TGTGCCAGCAGTGAAGAACAGGGGTACGAGCAGTACTTC
j_gene: TRBJ2-7; len: 14; abundance: once; v_gene: TRBV5-1; d_gene: TRBD2; CDR3aa: CASSTGTSSYEQYF; CDR3nt: TGCGCCAGTTCAACCGGGACTAGCTCCTACGAGCAGTACTTC
j_gene: TRBJ1-3; len: 15; abundance: .; v_gene: TRBV27; d_gene: .; CDR3aa: CASSSHGTPGNTIYF; CDR3nt: TGTGCCAGCAGTTCACACGGGACACCTGGAAACACCATATATTTT
j_gene: TRBJ1-2; len: 16; abundance: .; v_gene: TRBV18; d_gene: .; CDR3aa: CASSPDRSLRADGYTF; CDR3nt: TGTGCCAGCTCACCGGATCGGTCCCTCCGGGCGGATGGCTACACCTTC
j_gene: TRBJ1-1; len: 13; abundance: .; v_gene: TRBV7-2; d_gene: .; CDR3aa: CASSLGTSGEAFF; CDR3nt: TGTGCCAGCAGCTTAGGGACGTCCGGTGAAGCTTTCTTT
j_gene: TRBJ2-2; len: 16; abundance: .; v_gene: TRBV15; d_gene: TRBD1; CDR3aa: CATSRYRDSNTGELFF; CDR3nt: TGTGCCACCAGCAGATACCGGGACAGTAACACCGGGGAGCTGTTTTTT
j_gene: TRBJ2-2; len: 14; abundance: .; v_gene: TRBV5-4; d_gene: TRBD2; CDR3aa: CASAPAGASGELFF; CDR3nt: TGTGCCAGCGCCCCAGCGGGAGCTTCCGGGGAGCTGTTTTTT
j_gene: TRBJ2-1; len: 16; abundance: .; v_gene: TRBV4-3; d_gene: .; CDR3aa: CASSPERAPPYNEQFF; CDR3nt: TGCGCCAGCAGCCCGGAGCGAGCCCCTCCCTACAATGAGCAGTTCTTC
j_gene: TRBJ2-2; len: 12; abundance: .; v_gene: TRBV5-1; d_gene: .; CDR3aa: CASSPDGGELFF; CDR3nt: TGCGCCAGCAGCCCGGACGGCGGGGAGCTGTTTTTT
j_gene: TRBJ2-7; len: 16; abundance: .; v_gene: TRBV28; d_gene: TRBD2; CDR3aa: CASSPLAAGGHYEQYF; CDR3nt: TGTGCCAGCAGTCCTCTAGCGGCGGGAGGCCACTACGAGCAGTACTTC
j_gene: TRBJ1-4; len: 15; abundance: .; v_gene: TRBV7-9; d_gene: .; CDR3aa: CASSLVPGINEKLFF; CDR3nt: TGTGCCAGCAGCTTAGTGCCAGGCATTAATGAAAAACTGTTTTTT
j_gene: TRBJ1-5; len: 12; abundance: .; v_gene: TRBV30; d_gene: .; CDR3aa: CACDYSNQPQHF; CDR3nt: TGTGCCTGTGACTATAGCAATCAGCCCCAGCATTTT
j_gene: TRBJ2-1; len: 17; abundance: .; v_gene: TRBV14; d_gene: TRBD2; CDR3aa: CASSHHTSSGRADEQFF; CDR3nt: TGTGCCAGCAGCCACCACACGTCTAGCGGGAGGGCCGATGAGCAGTTCTTC